The T cell receptor (beta chain) under discussion was sequenced for a study of T cells in Graves' hyperthyroidism and ophthalmopathy. Patients were aged 18 to 65, had disease duration under 2 months, and had newly diagnosed hyperthyroidism. It was 10 ml of fresh peripheral blood that supplied the PBMCs. Researchers took RNA transcripts and amplified the TCR beta CDR3 regions from them. In the first-round RT-PCR of the TCR CDR3, the HTBI primer set was used. One entry per CDR3 protein results from TCRdb running MiXCR on the multiplex PCR reads. The profile shows about 840,000 distinct CDR3 sequences, around 39% of them singletons. This CDR3 region has 18 residues. V lost 5 bases, J lost 5 bases, and 27 bases lay in between. Germline V lookup: CDR1 SEHNR, CDR2 FQNEAQ (reference sequence).

The material sequenced was blood. This TCR derives from a man aged 18 to 35 with Graves' hyperthyroidism. J is TRBJ2-5 and V is TRBV7-9; D might be TRBD1 (9 bases). The CDR3 region is CASSQPSGRGQGSETQYF. The DNA of the CDR3 is TGTGCCAGCAGCCAACCTTCCGGGAGGGGACAGGGATCGGAGACCCAGTACTTC.